The text below deals with one T cell receptor beta chain. Measured with immunoSEQ multiplex PCR; TCRdb has only the in-frame clones, and not every one. The sample lists a few thousand clones, over 85% seen once, with about 25% in the top ten. The sample comes from a study of T cell clonotyping in hematopoietic cell transplantation. The germline CDR1 and CDR2 sequences are LGHNA and YSLEER. Trimming took off 1 base at V and 6 bases at J, with 15 bases between the two ends. The CDR3 consists of 16 residues. This TCR derives from a male patient between 65 and 85 years old who had an allogeneic stem cell transplant from an unrelated donor, so T cells may come from the graft donor. Some clones in this sample may be carry-over from other donors' samples. This material consisted of peripheral blood mononuclear cells, taken 100 days after allogeneic stem cell transplant. The chain links TRBV4-3 to TRBJ1-4; tentative D call: TRBD1 (5 bases). CDR3 sequence (DNA): TGCGCCAGCAGCCAAGCCCTCGGGACGGGCGATGAAAAACTGTTTTTT. It encodes CASSQALGTGDEKLFF.